The 12 T cell receptor beta chains below were found in one sample sequenced in a study of CD8+ T cells in alopecia areata. Following RNA extraction, reverse transcription yielded cDNA that acted as the sequencing template. Only in-frame clones appear in the TCRdb table, and some are missing; sequencing was by immunoSEQ multiplex PCR. In the table there are approximately 150,000 clones, about 72% of which are singletons. This material consisted of CD8+ T cells sorted from blood, taken at week 0. The source of these receptors is a human donor with alopecia areata.

With respect to this clone: The junction departs from germline at one end; a sequencing error may be responsible. V usage is TRBV7-9 and J usage is TRBJ1-1; a possible D gene is TRBD1 (5 bases). The CDR3 consists of 12 residues. From germline, CDR1 is SEHNR and CDR2 FQNEAQ (reference sequence). The CDR3 loop is CASSPAGLEASF. The CDR3 bases are TGTGCCAGCAGCCCCGCGGGGCTTGAAGCTTCCTTT.

V usage is TRBV30 and J usage is TRBJ1-1; D uncertain. In germline, CDR1 is GTSNPN, CDR2 SVGIG (reference sequence). The V gene lost 5 bases and the J gene lost 7 bases, with 11 bases spanning the gap. CDR3 length: 11 residues. In DNA, the CDR3 is TGTGCCTGGGGTACCACAGTTGAAGCTTTCTTT. This encodes CAWGTTVEAFF.

This clone was seen more than once but under ten times. The rearrangement joins TRBV30 to TRBJ2-5, with D unresolved. CDR3 length equals 10 residues. CDR1 and CDR2 from the germline V gene are GTSNPN and SVGIG (reference sequence). Trimming took 0 bases from V and 7 from J, leaving 3 bases between them. In DNA form, the CDR3 reads TGTGCCTGGAGTGTTGGGACCCAGTACTTC. Translating it yields CAWSVGTQYF.

About this clone itself: The sample contains more than one DNA sequence encoding this CDR3. The CDR3, as DNA: TGTGCCTGGAGTGTAGGGGCTGGGGCCAACGTCCTGACTTTC. This codes for CAWSVGAGANVLTF. The chain combines TRBV30 with TRBJ2-6; D perhaps matches TRBD1 (5 bases). The ends were cut back, 0 bases at V and 2 bases at J, with 5 bases in the middle. Looked up from germline, CDR1 is GTSNPN and CDR2 is SVGIG (reference sequence). The CDR3 consists of 14 residues.

The J gene is TRBJ2-2, the V gene TRBV5-6; 7 nucleotides align to TRBD1. CDR3 size: 13 residues. V lost 8 bases, J lost 6 bases, and 7 bases stayed unmatched. The germline V gene encodes CDR1 SGHDT and CDR2 YYEEEE. CDR3 bases: TGTGCCAGTCAGAGACAGGGTGCCGGGGAGCTGTTTTTT. Translating it yields CASQRQGAGELFF.

The chain recombines TRBV30 with TRBJ1-6, with TRBD1 identical over 9 bases. The CDR3 is made up of 14 amino acids. Germline V gene data show CDR1 as GTSNPN and CDR2 as SVGIG (reference sequence). J gave up 11 bases and V 1 base, and 6 bases lay outside the gene matches. This chain's CDR3 is CAWSELGTGTPLHF. The CDR3, as DNA: TGTGCCTGGAGTGAGTTGGGGACAGGGACACCCCTCCACTTT. Based on the CDR3 plus reference TRBV30 and TRBJ1-6, the full variable domain is SQTIHQWPATLVQPVGSPLSLECTVEGTSNPNLYWYRQAAGRGLQLLFYSVGIGQISSEVPQNLSASRPQDRQFILSSKKLLLSDSGFYLCAWSELGTGTPLHFGNGTRLTVT.

The V and J genes are TRBV29-1 and TRBJ1-2; 9 nucleotides align to TRBD1. The CDR3 runs 15 residues. The junction had 4 bases not matched to a gene; V was cut back by 1 base and J by 1 base. Germline V gene lookup returns CDR1 SQVTM and CDR2 ANQGSEA. The CDR3 protein is CSVEGGTGHNYGYTF. The DNA of the CDR3 is TGCAGCGTTGAAGGGGGGACAGGGCATAACTATGGCTACACCTTC. Supplemented by reference TRBV29-1 and TRBJ1-2, the full variable domain reads SAVISQKPSRDICQRGTSLTIQCQVDSQVTMMFWYRQQPGQSLTLIATANQGSEATYESGFVIDKFPISRPNLTFSTLTVSNMSPEDSSIYLCSVEGGTGHNYGYTFGSGTRLTVV.

The chain joins TRBV5-1 to TRBJ1-1; 12 nucleotides agree with TRBD1. This CDR3 has 16 residues. The J segment lost 1 base and the V segment lost 4 bases, leaving 5 bases of the junction unmatched. Germline-derived CDR1 and CDR2 are SGHRS and YFSETQ. The CDR3 DNA follows: TGCGCCAGCAGCCAGGGACAGGGGGCGTGGAACACTGAAGCTTTCTTT. It specifies CASSQGQGAWNTEAFF.

This clone has only a few counts. The rearrangement links TRBV9 to TRBJ1-1; D call uncertain. CDR3 length equals 15 residues. The germline gives CDR1 SGDLS, CDR2 YYNGEE. Trimming removed 3 bases from V and 2 bases from J, with 14 bases in between. CDR3 sequence reads: CASSAPRIANTEAFF. DNA of the CDR3: TGTGCCAGCAGCGCTCCTAGAATCGCAAACACTGAAGCTTTCTTT.

The CDR3 sequence: CASSAPKDRSGANVLTF. The CDR3, as DNA: TGTGCCAGCAGCGCCCCCAAAGACAGATCTGGGGCCAACGTCCTGACTTTC. The chain couples TRBV9 to TRBJ2-6; possibly TRBD1 for D (5 bases). This CDR3 spans 17 amino acids. V lost 3 bases, J lost 1 base, and 14 bases lay in between. Germline CDR1 SGDLS, CDR2 YYNGEE.

The chain uses TRBV7-8 and TRBJ2-7; maybe TRBD2 (5 bases). Trimming shortened V by 3 bases and J by 4 bases, and 7 bases separated the two germline ends. The CDR3 extends over 12 amino acids. From germline, CDR1 is SGHVS and CDR2 FQNEAQ. CDR3 protein: CASSFGVYEQYF. The CDR3 DNA reads TGTGCCAGCAGCTTCGGGGTATACGAGCAGTACTTC.

This rearrangement joins TRBV4-1 to TRBJ2-7; 10 positions match TRBD1. The V gene end was trimmed by 4 bases and the J gene end by 2 bases; junction bases not matched to a gene: 2. This CDR3 is 14 amino acids long. Looked up from germline, CDR1 is MGHRA and CDR2 is YSYEKL. CDR3 sequence reads: CASSLGTGAYEQYF. Written as DNA, the CDR3 is TGCGCCAGCAGCCTCGGGACAGGGGCCTACGAGCAGTACTTC.